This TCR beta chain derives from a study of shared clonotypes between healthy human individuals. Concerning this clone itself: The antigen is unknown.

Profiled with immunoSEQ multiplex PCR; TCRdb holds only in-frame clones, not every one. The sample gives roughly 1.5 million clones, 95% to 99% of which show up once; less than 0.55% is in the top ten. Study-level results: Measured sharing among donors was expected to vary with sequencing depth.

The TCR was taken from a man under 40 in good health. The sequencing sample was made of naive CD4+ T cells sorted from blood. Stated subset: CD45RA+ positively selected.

The CDR3 sequence is CASSWGGSATDTQYF. Written as DNA, the CDR3 is TGTGCCAGCAGCTGGGGAGGATCTGCCACAGATACGCAGTATTTT. This chain links TRBV5-5 with TRBJ2-3, with D tentatively TRBD2 (6 bases). The CDR3 runs to 15 residues. The V and J ends lost 3 bases and 2 bases respectively, with 13 bases between them. Looked up from germline, CDR1 is SGHKS and CDR2 is YYEKEE (reference sequence). Supplemented by reference TRBV5-5 and TRBJ2-3, the full variable domain reads DAGVTQSPTHLIKTRGQQVTLRCSPISGHKSVSWYQQVLGQGPQFIFQYYEKEERGRGNFPDRFSARQFPNYSSELNVNALLLGDSALYLCASSWGGSATDTQYFGPGTRLTVL.